These T cell receptor beta chains were read from a single sample in a study of patients and donors after allogeneic stem cell transplantation. TCRdb reprocessed the RT-PCR reads via MiXCR and lists one record per CDR3 protein. The sample records about 960,000 distinct CDR3 sequences, 18% being singletons. The sequenced material came from blood, either unsorted or a sorted T cell fraction (not recorded which). The receptors originated from a human donor who was either an allogeneic HSCT recipient or a stem cell or donor lymphocyte infusion donor (not recorded which). It is not recorded whose cells these are; they may come from a transplant donor. The CDR3 runs from the conserved cysteine through the conserved F or W. The D gene is left open where the match is weak. The listing skips clone size in some rows; elsewhere it reads once, few, many or a size class.

V	size	J	D	DNA	CDR3
TRBV6-5	many	TRBJ1-6	NA	TGTGCCAGCAGTTACGTGGGGGGCTATAATTCACCCCTCCACTTT	CASSYVGGYNSPLHF
TRBV5-1	few	TRBJ2-3	NA	TGCGCCAGCAGCTTGGATCGGCTCAGCAGTGCAGATACGCAGTATTTT	CASSLDRLSSADTQYF
TRBV27	few	TRBJ1-2	NA	TGTGCCAGCAGTTTAAGGGAGAAGGACTATGGCTACACCTTC	CASSLREKDYGYTF
TRBV4-2	few	TRBJ1-3	NA	TGTGCCAGCAGCCGCCTTCGGGAGGGCAACACCATATATTTT	CASSRLREGNTIYF
TRBV2	NA	TRBJ1-6	NA	TGTGCCAGCAGTCGGACAGTTAGCTCCTATAATTCACCCCTCCACTTT	CASSRTVSSYNSPLHF
TRBV27	few	TRBJ2-1	NA	TGTGCCAGCAGTTACCCCGGTCACGATGAGCAGTTCTTC	CASSYPGHDEQFF
TRBV20-1	NA	TRBJ2-1	TRBD2	TGCAGTGCTAGACCCAATAGCGGGCGCTACAATGAGCAGTTCTTC	CSARPNSGRYNEQFF
TRBV12-3/TRBV12-4	few	TRBJ2-1	NA	TGTGCCAGCAGTTCGCAACGGAGTGAGCAGTTCTTC	CASSSQRSEQFF
TRBV29-1	few	TRBJ2-2	TRBD2	TGCAGCGTCACTAGCGGGGGGGCCGGGGAGCTGTTTTTT	CSVTSGGAGELFF
TRBV20-1	NA	TRBJ1-5	NA	TGCAGTGCCCCGGTAAAGACAGGCAATCAGCCCCAGCATTTT	CSAPVKTGNQPQHF
TRBV14	few	TRBJ2-1	TRBD2	TGTGCCAGCAGATTAGCGGGGGTGACCGCCAATGAGCAGTTCTTC	CASRLAGVTANEQFF
TRBV5-1	few	TRBJ2-7	TRBD1	TGCGCCAGCAGCTTGGGGACAGGGACGCCGAACGAGCAGTACTTC	CASSLGTGTPNEQYF
TRBV20-1	few	TRBJ2-7	TRBD1	TGCAGTGCTACCCCGGGACAGAGATCCTACGAGCAGTACTTC	CSATPGQRSYEQYF
TRBV5-6	few	TRBJ1-2	TRBD1	TGTGCCAGCAGCCTGGACAGGGGCGCTAACTATGGCTACACCTTC	CASSLDRGANYGYTF
TRBV3-1	few	TRBJ1-2	NA	TGTGCCAGCAGCCAAGACAGATATGGCTACACCTTC	CASSQDRYGYTF
TRBV7-9	few	TRBJ2-3	TRBD2	TGTGCCAGCAGCCCTCGGGGGGGCCCAGATACGCAGTATTTT	CASSPRGGPDTQYF
TRBV3-1	once	TRBJ1-4	TRBD1	TGTGCCAGCAGCCAAGATGAGGGACAGAATGAAAAACTGTTTTTT	CASSQDEGQNEKLFF
TRBV20-1	NA	TRBJ2-7	TRBD2	TGCAGTGCTAGAACTAGCGCCGGGGACGAGCAGTACTTC	CSARTSAGDEQYF
TRBV12-3/TRBV12-4	many	TRBJ2-4	TRBD2	TGTGCCAGCAGTTTCGGGGGGGGCAAAAACATTCAGTACTTC	CASSFGGGKNIQYF
TRBV12-3/TRBV12-4	NA	TRBJ1-1	NA	TGTGCCAGCAGTTCTACGGACCCAATGAACACTGAAGCTTTCTTT	CASSSTDPMNTEAFF
TRBV10-3	NA	TRBJ2-2	TRBD1	TGTGCCATCAGTCCTCGGGACAGGGAGAACACCGGGGAGCTGTTTTTT	CAISPRDRENTGELFF
TRBV3-1	NA	TRBJ2-7	NA	TGTGCCAGCAGCACTCCCCGGGGGAAACACGAGCAGTACTTC	CASSTPRGKHEQYF
TRBV20-1	NA	TRBJ1-4	NA	TGCAGTGCTAGAGTAGCAGGGTTCATTGAAAAACTGTTTTTT	CSARVAGFIEKLFF
TRBV29-1	few	TRBJ1-1	NA	TGCAGCGTTGTGGGCAGGGTGAACACTGAAGCTTTCTTT	CSVVGRVNTEAFF
TRBV12-3/TRBV12-4	few	TRBJ1-5	NA	TGTGCCAGCAGGTTGGGGGGCTCCAATCAGCCCCAGCATTTT	CASRLGGSNQPQHF
TRBV4-3	NA	TRBJ2-1	NA	TGCGCCAGCAGCCAAGCGAGAGCACGGCCGAACAATGAGCAGTTCTTC	CASSQARARPNNEQFF
TRBV19	NA	TRBJ1-5	NA	TGTGCCAGTAGAGACTCGCAACGGACATCTCATCAGCCCCAGCATTTT	CASRDSQRTSHQPQHF
TRBV5-1	few	TRBJ2-5	TRBD2	TGCGCCAGCAGCCCTGGGAGGGGACAAGAGACCCAGTACTTC	CASSPGRGQETQYF
TRBV10-3	many	TRBJ1-5	NA	TGTGCCATCAGTGGTGGCAATAATCAGCCCCAGCATTTT	CAISGGNNQPQHF
TRBV20-1	few	TRBJ1-2	NA	TGCAGTGCTAGGGATGGGGCAGGGAAGAAGTCTGGCTACACCTTC	CSARDGAGKKSGYTF
TRBV15	many	TRBJ1-2	TRBD1	TGTGCCACCAGGAACCCGGGACAGGGTTTGTCTGGCTACACCTTC	CATRNPGQGLSGYTF
TRBV25-1	NA	TRBJ2-5	TRBD1	TGTGCCAGCAGTCGACAGGGGACGCGCGGGGAGACCCAGTACTTC	CASSRQGTRGETQYF
TRBV4-3	many	TRBJ2-3	NA	TGCGCCAGCAGCCAAGAGCCTGGCCTAGCGAGGGCAGATACGCAGTATTTT	CASSQEPGLARADTQYF